This entry concerns a single T cell receptor beta chain. Germline V gene lookup returns CDR1 SEHNR and CDR2 FQNEAQ (reference sequence). J lost 8 bases, V lost 1 base, and 8 bases had no gene match. The CDR3 extends over 16 amino acids. These data originate in a study of cytomegalovirus exposure and HLA in healthy donors. Repertoires were generated with immunoSEQ multiplex PCR, while TCRdb's copy carries only in-frame clones and drops some. The data contain over 60,000 clones, approximately 95% of them singletons. The sequenced sample was PBMCs. This TCR came from a man younger than 35 in good health and CMV-seronegative. The chain has TRBV7-9 and TRBJ1-6; 7 bases line up with TRBD1. CDR3 loop: CASSLGTGPVDSPLHF. For the CDR3, the DNA is TGTGCCAGCAGCTTAGGGACAGGTCCGGTGGATTCACCCCTCCACTTT. Filled out from reference TRBV7-9 and TRBJ1-6, the complete variable domain reads DTGVSQNPRHKITKRGQNVTFRCDPISEHNRLYWYRQTLGQGPEFLTYFQNEAQLEKSRLLSDRFSAERPKGSFSTLEIQRTEQGDSAMYLCASSLGTGPVDSPLHFGNGTRLTVT.